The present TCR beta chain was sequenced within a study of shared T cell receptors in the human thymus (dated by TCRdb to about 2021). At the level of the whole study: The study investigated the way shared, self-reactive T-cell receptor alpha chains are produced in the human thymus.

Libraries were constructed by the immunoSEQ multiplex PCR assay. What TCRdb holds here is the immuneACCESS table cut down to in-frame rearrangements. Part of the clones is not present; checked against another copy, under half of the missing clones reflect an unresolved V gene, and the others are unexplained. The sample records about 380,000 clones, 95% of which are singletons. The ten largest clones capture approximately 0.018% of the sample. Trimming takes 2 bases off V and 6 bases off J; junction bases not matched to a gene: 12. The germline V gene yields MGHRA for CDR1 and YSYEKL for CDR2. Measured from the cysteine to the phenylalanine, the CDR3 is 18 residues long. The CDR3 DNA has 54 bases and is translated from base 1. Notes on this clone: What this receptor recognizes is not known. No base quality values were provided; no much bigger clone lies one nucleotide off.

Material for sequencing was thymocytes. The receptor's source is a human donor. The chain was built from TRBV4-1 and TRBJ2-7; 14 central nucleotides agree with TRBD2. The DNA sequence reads TGCGCCAGCAGCCAACTACAGGGGGGGACTAGCGGGAGCATCGAGCAGTACTTC. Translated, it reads CASSQLQGGTSGSIEQYF.